The present entry profiles one T cell receptor beta chain with its context. This sample was taken from a study of control samples from healthy donors and cancer patients. Here immunoSEQ multiplex PCR was the method, and the copy in TCRdb shows in-frame clones only, minus some. Seen here are around 110,000 clones, over 90% observed once, and the top ten hold 2% to 3%. Trimming pared 5 bases from V and 3 bases from J, leaving 16 bases between. Per the germline V gene, CDR1 is KGHSH and CDR2 is LQKENI. The CDR3 loop spans 15 amino acids. This TCR derives from a man younger than 40 in good health. Sequencing was carried out using blood. This rearrangement joins TRBV18 to TRBJ1-2; the D is unclear. CDR3 bases: TGTGCCAGCTCAGAGGACGGTGGGATGGACTATGGCTACACCTTC. Amino acids: CASSEDGGMDYGYTF.